This entry lists 27 T cell receptor beta chains sequenced from one sample in a study of blood T cell repertoires in COVID-19. Assay used: immunoSEQ multiplex PCR; TCRdb lists only in-frame clones, some missing. The sample shows 220,000 or so clones, roughly 89% of them seen only once. The sample was peripheral blood. These receptors came from a man between 60 and 70 years old who had recovered from COVID-19.

The chain recombines TRBV2 with TRBJ1-2; 8 nucleotides align to TRBD1. With 6 bases clipped from V and 4 bases from J, the junction kept 4 bases outside the gene matches. The CDR3 loop spans 13 amino acids. The V gene's germline CDR1 is SNHLY and CDR2 FYNNEI. CDR3 region: CASSQGAIYGYTF. Here the CDR3 DNA reads TGTGCCAGCAGCCAGGGGGCGATCTATGGCTACACCTTC.

For the CDR3, the DNA is TGCGCCAGCAGCCAAGCGGGCAGCGGGAGTAGTACCGGGGAGCTGTTTTTT. Its translation: CASSQAGSGSSTGELFF. V gene TRBV4-1 combines with J gene TRBJ2-2; 8 bases align to TRBD2. V shed 1 base, J shed 5 bases, and the junction held 9 bases outside the gene matches. The CDR3 runs to 17 residues. Germline loops: CDR1 MGHRA, CDR2 YSYEKL.

The V gene is TRBV7-9, the J gene TRBJ1-2; D unclear. Germline V gene sequence: CDR1 SEHNR, CDR2 FQNEAQ (reference sequence). The CDR3 spans 15 residues. Trimming stripped 0 bases from V and 3 bases from J, with 11 bases between. In nucleotides, the CDR3 is TGTGCCAGCAGCTTAGCGGGAGGCTCTGACTATGGCTACACCTTC. It yields the protein CASSLAGGSDYGYTF.

The chain couples TRBV19 to TRBJ2-7; D may be TRBD1 (6 bases). CDR3 size: 14 residues. V was cut by 3 bases and J by 5 bases, with 14 bases left in between. From germline, CDR1 is LNHDA and CDR2 SQIVND (reference sequence). In DNA, the CDR3 is TGTGCCAGTAGTATCTCGCAGGGGAGACACGAGCAGTACTTC. Its protein is CASSISQGRHEQYF. The variable domain in full, with the rest retrieved from reference TRBV19 and TRBJ2-7, is DGGITQSPKYLFRKEGQNVTLSCEQNLNHDAMYWYRQDPGQGLRLIYYSQIVNDFQKGDIAEGYSVSREKKESFPLTVTSAQKNPTAFYLCASSISQGRHEQYFGPGTRLTVT.

The J gene is TRBJ2-7, the V gene TRBV27; the match to TRBD1 covers 7 bases. Germline V gene data show CDR1 as MNHEY and CDR2 as SMNVEV (reference sequence). There are 13 residues in the CDR3. J gave up 1 base and V 5 bases, and 2 bases lay outside the gene matches. CDR3 bases: TGTGCCAGCAGTCGGACAGGTTCCTACGAGCAGTACTTC. This sequence encodes CASSRTGSYEQYF.

The rearrangement joins TRBV3-1 (or the pseudogene TRBV3-2) to TRBJ1-2; tentative D call: TRBD1 (6 bases). V was pared by 5 bases and J by 2 bases, with 12 bases between. This CDR3 spans 14 amino acids. CDR1 is LGHDT, CDR2 YNNKEL, per germline (reference sequence). DNA for the CDR3: TGTGCCAGCAGCTTTACCCAGGGGAACTATGGCTACACCTTC. Amino acids: CASSFTQGNYGYTF.

The chain recombines TRBV30 with TRBJ2-2; no reliable D call. This CDR3 is 14 amino acids long. The V gene's germline CDR1 is GTSNPN and CDR2 SVGIG (reference sequence). Trimming removed 3 bases from V and 4 bases from J, with 12 bases in between. CDR3 residues: CAWSGGFPTGELFF. DNA for the CDR3: TGTGCCTGGAGCGGCGGATTCCCCACCGGGGAGCTGTTTTTT.

This clone was detected only a few times. This chain links TRBV11-2 with TRBJ2-6; D perhaps matches TRBD2 (5 bases). CDR3 length: 17 amino acids. CDR1 and CDR2 from the germline V gene are SGHAT and FQNNGV. Trimming pared 6 bases from V and 0 bases from J, leaving 15 bases between. In DNA, the CDR3 is TGTGCCAGCAGTAGAGCGGACCTGAGCTCTGGGGCCAACGTCCTGACTTTC. Translating gives CASSRADLSSGANVLTF.

The rearrangement uses TRBV11-3 and TRBJ2-1; no definite D call. Trimming took off 6 bases at V and 9 bases at J, with 15 bases between the two ends. Germline V CDR1 and CDR2: SGHNT, YENEEA. This CDR3 is 13 amino acids long. CDR3 protein: CASSLGLSGEQFF. Here the CDR3 DNA reads TGTGCCAGCAGTCTAGGCCTTTCGGGTGAGCAGTTCTTC.

This chain links TRBV3-1 (or the pseudogene TRBV3-2) with TRBJ1-1; D may be TRBD1 (5 bases). Germline V gives CDR1 LGHDT, CDR2 YNNKEL (reference sequence). The length of the CDR3 is 13 residues. The V end lost 3 bases, the J end lost 7 bases, and 12 bases lay between the germline ends. The CDR3 DNA follows: TGTGCCAGCAGCCATAGGTGGGGCGGTGAAGCTTTCTTT. Its translation: CASSHRWGGEAFF.

The V call is TRBV9, the J call TRBJ2-1; D gene uncertain. Germline lookup yields CDR1 SGDLS and CDR2 YYNGEE. The CDR3 loop spans 14 amino acids. The V gene lost 3 bases and the J gene lost 10 bases, with 17 bases spanning the gap. The DNA for the CDR3 is TGTGCCAGCAGCGCCCAATCCCGTGGCGGAGAGCAGTTCTTC. It specifies CASSAQSRGGEQFF. Full variable domain (rest looked up from reference TRBV9 and TRBJ2-1): DSGVTQTPKHLITATGQRVTLRCSPRSGDLSVYWYQQSLDQGLQFLIQYYNGEERAKGNILERFSAQQFPDLHSELNLSSLELGDSALYFCASSAQSRGGEQFFGPGTRLTVL.

This chain uses TRBV4-2 with TRBJ1-2; unclear D gene. Trimming took off 1 base at V and 0 bases at J, with 9 bases between the two ends. The CDR3 runs to 15 residues. CDR1 is LGHNA and CDR2 is YNFKEQ in the germline V gene. The DNA of the CDR3 is TGTGCCAGCAGCCAAGTCTTCGCGCCTAACTATGGCTACACCTTC. This translates into CASSQVFAPNYGYTF.

The rearrangement links TRBV7-4 to TRBJ2-7; D possibly corresponds to TRBD2 (6 bases). In germline, CDR1 is SGHVT, CDR2 SQSDAQ. This CDR3 is built from 14 residues. Trimming shortened V by 3 bases and J by 1 base, and 10 bases separated the two germline ends. The CDR3 loop is CASSLRGRSYEQYF. The DNA of the CDR3 is TGTGCCAGCAGCTTGCGGGGTAGATCCTACGAGCAGTACTTC.

The rearrangement uses TRBV6-5 and TRBJ2-7, with unresolved D. The CDR3 is 13 amino acids. Germline CDR1 is MNHEY and CDR2 is SVGAGI. V lost 2 bases and J lost 1, with 6 bases in between. The CDR3 DNA reads TGTGCCAGCAGTTACACTAATTCCTACGAGCAGTACTTC. As protein: CASSYTNSYEQYF.

The chain employs TRBV7-8 and TRBJ2-7; D is unclear. Trimming took off 1 base at V and 3 bases at J, with 7 bases between the two ends. Germline V lookup: CDR1 SGHVS, CDR2 FQNEAQ. The CDR3 contains 13 residues. The CDR3 region is CASSLGGYYEQYF. CDR3 nucleotides: TGTGCCAGCAGCTTAGGAGGTTACTACGAGCAGTACTTC.

This chain links TRBV27 with TRBJ2-1, with 10 nucleotides matching TRBD1. This CDR3 comprises 13 residues. In germline, CDR1 is MNHEY, CDR2 SMNVEV (reference sequence). V gave up 6 bases and J gave up 7 bases; unmatched junction bases: 3. CDR3 in DNA: TGTGCCAGCAGACGGACAGGGGGAAATGAGCAGTTCTTC. Protein: CASRRTGGNEQFF.

This chain joins TRBV5-6 and TRBJ2-3; TRBD1 aligns across 7 bases. From germline, CDR1 is SGHDT and CDR2 YYEEEE. After removal of 0 bases from V and 5 bases from J, the junction contained 3 bases not matched to a gene. This CDR3 is built from 14 residues. CDR3 sequence (DNA): TGTGCCAGCAGCTTGGGACAGGGATTAGATACGCAGTATTTT. Protein: CASSLGQGLDTQYF.

The chain employs TRBV28 and TRBJ1-4, with D perhaps matching TRBD1 (6 bases). CDR3 length equals 16 residues. V lost 8 bases and J 0 bases, leaving 16 bases between the germline ends. From germline, CDR1 is MDHEN and CDR2 SYDVKM. As DNA, the CDR3 is TGTGCCAGCGGCAAGACCAGGGGCTCAACTAATGAAAAACTGTTTTTT. Amino acid sequence: CASGKTRGSTNEKLFF.

This clone was detected once. The chain employs TRBV24-1 and TRBJ2-7; the match to TRBD1 covers 8 bases. The CDR3 is 14 residues long. The trim removed 9 bases at V and 7 bases at J, leaving 13 bases unmatched. Per germline, CDR1 KGHDR and CDR2 SFDVKD. In DNA form, the CDR3 reads TGTGCCACCCAGGCGGGACAGGTCCCCAGGGAGCAGTACTTC. It specifies CATQAGQVPREQYF.

The rearrangement uses TRBV21-1 and TRBJ1-1; the DNA was not compared with TRBD1, the D call given in the table. TRBV21-1 is tagged as a pseudogene. The CDR3 has 16 amino acids. The CDR3 DNA follows: TGTGCCAGCAGTCTTCTTTCTTCAGGGGGAGAAACTGAAGCTTTCTTT. It yields the protein CASSLLSSGGETEAFF.

The rearrangement uses TRBV10-2 and TRBJ1-4; unclear D gene. V was clipped by 6 bases and J by 0 bases, with 8 bases between them. The CDR3 consists of 14 residues. CDR1 is WSHSY, CDR2 SAAADI, per germline. The CDR3 loop is CASRGVATNEKLFF. CDR3 sequence (DNA): TGCGCCAGCAGGGGCGTAGCAACTAATGAAAAACTGTTTTTT.

The rearrangement joins TRBV5-1 to TRBJ2-3, with 9 bases fitting TRBD2. CDR3 length: 16 amino acids. From germline, CDR1 is SGHRS and CDR2 YFSETQ. J lost 5 bases, V lost 4 bases, and 11 bases had no gene match. CDR3 coding DNA: TGCGCCAGCAGCGTGGCGCTGCGGGGGGGCCGAGATACGCAGTATTTT. It specifies CASSVALRGGRDTQYF.

This rearrangement joins TRBV27 to TRBJ2-7; TRBD2 might be the D (5 bases). Germline V gene lookup returns CDR1 MNHEY and CDR2 SMNVEV (reference sequence). CDR3 length: 14 amino acids. Trimming stripped 4 bases from V and 0 bases from J, with 10 bases between. The CDR3 bases are TGTGCCAGCAGTTCTAGGACTTCCTCCTACGAGCAGTACTTC. This encodes CASSSRTSSYEQYF.

This chain joins TRBV7-2 and TRBJ2-7; D remains ambiguous. V lost 4 bases to trimming and J lost 0 bases, with 4 bases between them. CDR3 size: 12 residues. Per germline, CDR1 SGHTA and CDR2 FQGNSA. CDR3 sequence: CASSSSSYEQYF. The CDR3 DNA is TGTGCCAGCAGCTCGAGCTCCTACGAGCAGTACTTC.

The rearrangement links TRBV19 to TRBJ2-7; a weak D match, TRBD1 (6 bases). The CDR3 extends over 16 amino acids. In germline, CDR1 is LNHDA, CDR2 SQIVND (reference sequence). The V and J ends lost 5 bases and 6 bases respectively, with 23 bases between them. The CDR3 coding sequence is TGTGCCAGTAGTCAAAGTGGGGGCCTCCTCCTCTCCGAGCAGTACTTC. Its translation is CASSQSGGLLLSEQYF.

The genes are TRBV9 and TRBJ1-1; D is undetermined. Germline-derived CDR1 and CDR2 are SGDLS and YYNGEE. CDR3 length: 16 amino acids. Trimming left V 4 bases short and J 3 bases short, with 19 bases between. The CDR3 DNA sequence: TGTGCCAGCAGCCCCGGCGGTGGGTCAGCTGACACTGAAGCTTTCTTT. This sequence encodes CASSPGGGSADTEAFF. Based on the CDR3 plus reference TRBV9 and TRBJ1-1, the full variable domain is DSGVTQTPKHLITATGQRVTLRCSPRSGDLSVYWYQQSLDQGLQFLIQYYNGEERAKGNILERFSAQQFPDLHSELNLSSLELGDSALYFCASSPGGGSADTEAFFGQGTRLTVV.

The chain carries TRBV2 and TRBJ1-4; D is ambiguous. Trimming removed 6 bases at V and 5 bases at J, with 4 bases between. The CDR3 length is 11 residues. Germline V gene lookup returns CDR1 SNHLY and CDR2 FYNNEI. Here the CDR3 reads CASRQNEKLFF. The CDR3 DNA sequence: TGTGCCAGCAGACAAAATGAAAAACTGTTTTTT.